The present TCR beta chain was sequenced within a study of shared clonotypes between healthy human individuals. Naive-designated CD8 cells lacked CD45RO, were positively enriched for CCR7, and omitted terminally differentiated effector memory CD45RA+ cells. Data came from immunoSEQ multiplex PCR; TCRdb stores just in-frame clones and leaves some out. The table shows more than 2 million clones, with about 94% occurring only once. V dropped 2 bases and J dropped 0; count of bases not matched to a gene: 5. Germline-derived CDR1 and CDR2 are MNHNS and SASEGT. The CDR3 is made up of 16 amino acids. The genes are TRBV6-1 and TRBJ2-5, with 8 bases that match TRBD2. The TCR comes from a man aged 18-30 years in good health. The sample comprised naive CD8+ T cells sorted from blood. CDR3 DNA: TGTGCCAGCAGTGAACTGACTAGCGTGCACCAAGAGACCCAGTACTTC. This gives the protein CASSELTSVHQETQYF.